This TCR beta chain derives from a study of graft-versus-host responses after intestinal transplantation. Across the whole study: All recipients got anti-thymocyte globulin induction, then tacrolimus and steroids for approximately 3 years. Study-level results: Early post-transplant HvG declines showed an association with peak circulating GvH clone levels.

With respect to this clone: The antigen remains undetermined.

The data were produced by immunoSEQ multiplex PCR, yet TCRdb's version contains in-frame clones alone and is incomplete. The data hold fewer than 95,000 clones, with about 95% observed a single time. Trimming left V 5 bases short and J 4 bases short, with 16 bases between. This CDR3 is built from 15 residues. Looked up from germline, CDR1 is SEHNR and CDR2 is FQNEAQ (reference sequence). The genes are TRBV7-9 and TRBJ2-3; weak D call: TRBD1 (5 bases). Source: unstimulated CD4+ T cells sorted from spleen or lymph node cells, taken before transplant. The receptor comes from a human donor who was the organ donor for an intestinal transplant. The CDR3 protein is CASSKRGTLPDTQYF. The CDR3 nucleotides read TGTGCCAGCAGCAAAAGGGGAACGTTGCCAGATACGCAGTATTTT.